What follows are 18 T cell receptor beta chains derived from one specimen sequenced in a study of T-cell reconstitution after alpha-beta-depleted transplantation in children listed by TCRdb under 2016. The sample's treatment or condition label, in plain terms: allogeneic hematopoietic cell transplantation with graft depleted of TCRalphabeta T cells and CD19 B cells. Libraries were built with PCR. The data were produced on an Illumina HiSeq 2500. TCR libraries were prepared with molecular barcoding, using unique molecular identifiers to normalize TCRbeta repertoire quantification. Clones were called with MiXCR by TCRdb after fastp trimmed the public reads at Q25, and only in-frame beta chains were retained. Rows with a matching CDR3 protein are joined into one entry that keeps the most common DNA and genes. The sample table records 90,000 to 100,000 distinct CDR3 sequences; roughly a quarter of these occur just once. 20% to 25% of the sample is in the top ten clones.

This sample comprised PBMCs, obtained before TCRalphabeta/CD19-depleted stem cell transplant. All receptors come from a boy aged 2 to 10 with acute lymphoblastic leukemia, due to receive a stem cell transplant.

As regards this clonotype: A read error may be the cause here, since a much bigger clone is one base away. The chain is built from TRBV6-1 and TRBJ1-1; D is uncertain. The germline V gene encodes CDR1 MNHNS and CDR2 SASEGT. CDR3 size: 11 residues. V was trimmed by 7 bases and J by 3 bases, leaving 6 bases between them. The CDR3 spells CASIVHTEAFF. The CDR3 region has the DNA TGTGCCAGCATTGTCCACACTGAAGCTTTCTTT.

This clonotype was observed a handful of times. The genes are TRBV7-3 and TRBJ2-1; 11 positions match TRBD2. J was trimmed by 5 bases and V by 2 bases; bases with no gene match: 8. The V gene's germline CDR1 is SGHTA and CDR2 FQGTGA. CDR3 size: 17 residues. The CDR3 DNA follows: TGTGCCAGCAGCTTACGGGGGACTAGCGGAGGGAACAATGAGCAGTTCTTC. Protein: CASSLRGTSGGNNEQFF. The full variable domain, its missing parts supplied by reference TRBV7-3 and TRBJ2-1, is GAGVSQTPSNKVTEKGKYVELRCDPISGHTALYWYRQSLGQGPEFLIYFQGTGAADDSGLPNDRFFAVRPEGSVSTLKIQRTERGDSAVYLCASSLRGTSGGNNEQFFGPGTRLTVL.

This clonotype was detected once. This rearrangement joins TRBV15 to TRBJ2-5; TRBD1 might be the D (5 bases). This CDR3 is 14 amino acids long. Trimming stripped 5 bases from V and 5 bases from J, with 15 bases between. CDR1 LNHNV and CDR2 YYDKDF come from the germline V gene (reference sequence). The DNA of the CDR3 is TGTGCCACCAGCTCAAGGGGTAATTCGGAGACCCAGTACTTC. Translated, it gives CATSSRGNSETQYF.

This sequence joins TRBV5-1 and TRBJ2-1; D may be TRBD1 or TRBD2 (5 bases each). The CDR3 consists of 15 residues. V lost 3 bases and J lost 3, with 13 bases in between. Germline CDR1 is SGHRS and CDR2 is YFSETQ. The CDR3 spells CASSWGGGGYNEQFF. CDR3 nucleotide sequence: TGCGCCAGCAGCTGGGGCGGAGGCGGCTACAATGAGCAGTTCTTC.

This clonotype was counted many times. The rearrangement uses TRBV20-1 and TRBJ2-3, with 10 nucleotides matching TRBD2. V shed 5 bases and J 7 bases; nucleotides not matched to a gene: 12. The CDR3 contains 15 residues. Germline V gene lookup returns CDR1 DFQATT and CDR2 SNEGSKA (reference sequence). The CDR3 sequence is CSAGTTSGPPYTQYF. The CDR3 DNA follows: TGCAGTGCTGGTACGACTAGCGGGCCACCATATACGCAGTATTTT.

This chain connects TRBV6-6 to TRBJ2-7; D gene uncertain. Germline lookup yields CDR1 MNHNY and CDR2 SVGAGI (reference sequence). V was pared by 5 bases and J by 5 bases, with 10 bases between. This CDR3 has 12 amino acids. The DNA for the CDR3 is TGTGCCAGCAGTGGATTCGTCCACGAGCAGTACTTC. Translating it yields CASSGFVHEQYF.

The chain uses TRBV5-1 and TRBJ2-1, with TRBD2 matching over 8 bases. Trimming cost V 3 bases and J 0 bases; bases outside gene matches: 5. CDR1 is SGHRS, CDR2 YFSETQ, per germline. The CDR3 has 16 residues. The CDR3 loop reads CASSSRLASSYNEQFF. The CDR3 DNA follows: TGCGCCAGCAGCTCCCGACTAGCGAGCTCCTACAATGAGCAGTTCTTC.

The V call is TRBV24-1, the J call TRBJ2-4; 7 bases align to TRBD1. The V and J ends lost 5 bases and 6 bases, in that order; junction bases with no gene match: 6. This CDR3 has 14 amino acids. The germline CDR1 and CDR2 sequences are KGHDR and SFDVKD. CDR3: CATSVGTEPNIQYF. The CDR3 bases are TGTGCCACCAGTGTCGGGACAGAGCCAAACATTCAGTACTTC.

The gene calls are TRBV7-6 and TRBJ2-2, with D possibly being TRBD1 (6 bases). V was clipped by 2 bases and J by 3 bases, with 7 bases between them. This CDR3 spans 14 amino acids. Germline V lookup: CDR1 SGHVS, CDR2 FNYEAQ. CDR3 sequence (DNA): TGTGCCAGCAGCTTAACAGGGTACACCGGGGAGCTGTTTTTT. As protein: CASSLTGYTGELFF.

The chain employs TRBV20-1 and TRBJ2-7, with D perhaps assigned TRBD1 or TRBD2 (5 bases each). The CDR3 length is 16 residues. Per germline, CDR1 DFQATT and CDR2 SNEGSKA (reference sequence). The CDR3 loop reads CCFWGPAPAGPGEQYF. The DNA for the CDR3 is TGCTGCTTCTGGGGCCCGGCTCCGGCGGGCCCGGGTGAGCAGTACTTC.

This clonotype was seen a few times. V gene TRBV6-5 combines with J gene TRBJ1-1; TRBD1 might be the D (6 bases). The CDR3 spans 14 residues. Germline V lookup: CDR1 MNHEY, CDR2 SVGAGI. V lost 0 bases, J lost 10 bases, and 15 bases lay in between. Here the CDR3 reads CASSYSIEGGRAFF. The CDR3 nucleotides read TGTGCCAGCAGTTACTCGATAGAAGGGGGAAGAGCTTTCTTT.

The J gene is TRBJ2-3, the V gene TRBV4-1, with 9 nucleotides matching TRBD1. Germline lookup yields CDR1 MGHRA and CDR2 YSYEKL. The CDR3 has 16 amino acids. V lost 5 bases to trimming and J lost 2 bases; unmatched junction nucleotides: 8. CDR3 loop: CASSSRTGANTDTQYF. In DNA form, the CDR3 reads TGCGCCAGCAGCTCCCGGACAGGGGCCAACACAGATACGCAGTATTTT.

V is TRBV5-1 and J is TRBJ1-1, with TRBD1 matching over 9 bases. Germline CDR1 and CDR2: SGHRS and YFSETQ. The CDR3 has 16 residues. J gave up 2 bases and V 3 bases, and 8 bases lay outside the gene matches. The CDR3 bases are TGCGCCAGCAGCTCCCTAGGACAGGGGCAAAACACTGAAGCTTTCTTT. Translated: CASSSLGQGQNTEAFF.

This clonotype was counted ten times or more. This rearrangement joins TRBV7-8 to TRBJ2-7; no firm D call. Trimming removed 4 bases from V and 2 bases from J, with 6 bases in between. The germline V gene encodes CDR1 SGHVS and CDR2 FQNEAQ. This CDR3 region has 12 residues. Here the CDR3 reads CASSSAPYEQYF. The CDR3 bases are TGTGCCAGCAGCTCCGCCCCCTACGAGCAGTACTTC.

V and J are TRBV6-1 and TRBJ2-1; a possible D gene is TRBD2 (6 bases). Trimming took off 6 bases at V and 8 bases at J, with 23 bases between the two ends. The CDR3 loop spans 16 amino acids. The germline V gene has CDR1 MNHNS and CDR2 SASEGT. The CDR3 nucleotides are TGTGCCAGCAGCCCACAAGGATTAGCGGAGTTCGATGAGCAGTTCTTC. This translates into CASSPQGLAEFDEQFF.

The J gene is TRBJ2-7, the V gene TRBV6-5; 11 bases line up with TRBD2. Germline V CDR1 and CDR2: MNHEY, SVGAGI. The trim removed 4 bases at V and 6 bases at J, leaving 11 bases unmatched. The CDR3 has 16 residues. The CDR3 DNA reads TGTGCCAGCAGTTTATCCGGGACTAGCGGAAGGGGCGAGCAGTACTTC. This codes for CASSLSGTSGRGEQYF.

The V call is TRBV5-6, the J call TRBJ2-2; 7 bases line up with TRBD1. The CDR3 sequence is 15 residues long. V was clipped by 0 bases and J by 6 bases; unmatched bases: 5. CDR1 SGHDT and CDR2 YYEEEE come from the germline V gene. CDR3 nucleotides: TGTGCCAGCAGCTTGGGGACAGGTTACGCCGGGGAGCTGTTTTTT. This codes for CASSLGTGYAGELFF. Using reference TRBV5-6 and TRBJ2-2 for the parts outside the CDR3, the full variable domain is DAGVTQSPTHLIKTRGQQVTLRCSPKSGHDTVSWYQQALGQGPQFIFQYYEEEERQRGNFPDRFSGHQFPNYSSELNVNALLLGDSALYLCASSLGTGYAGELFFGEGSRLTVL.

This clonotype was seen only a few times. The CDR3 coding sequence is TGTGCCAGCAGGGTCTCGGGCAGGGCAATCGTGGGGACCCAGTACTTC. Protein: CASRVSGRAIVGTQYF. V gene TRBV7-2 combines with J gene TRBJ2-5; weak D call: TRBD1 (5 bases). This CDR3 comprises 16 residues. Between the trimmed V and J ends, which lost 6 bases and 7 bases, there was a span of 24 bases. CDR1 and CDR2 (germline): SGHTA, FQGNSA. Drawing the rest from reference TRBV7-2 and TRBJ2-5, the complete variable domain is GAGVSQSPSNKVTEKGKDVELRCDPISGHTALYWYRQSLGQGLEFLIYFQGNSAPDKSGLPSDRFSAERTGGSVSTLTIQRTQQEDSAVYLCASRVSGRAIVGTQYFGPGTRLLVL.